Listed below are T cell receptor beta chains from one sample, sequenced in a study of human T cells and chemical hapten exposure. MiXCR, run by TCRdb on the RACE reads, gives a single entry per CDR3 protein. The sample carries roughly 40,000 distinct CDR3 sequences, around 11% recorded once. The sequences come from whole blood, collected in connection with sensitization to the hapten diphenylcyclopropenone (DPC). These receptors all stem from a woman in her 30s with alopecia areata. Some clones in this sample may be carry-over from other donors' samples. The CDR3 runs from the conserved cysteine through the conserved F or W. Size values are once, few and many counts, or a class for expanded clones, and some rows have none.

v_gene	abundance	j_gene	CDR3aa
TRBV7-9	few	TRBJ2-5	CASSTGFQETQYF
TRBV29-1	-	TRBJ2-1	CSVDGRHNEQFF
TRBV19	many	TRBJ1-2	CASRMTGHLYGYTF
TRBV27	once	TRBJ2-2	CASSMTRSGELFF
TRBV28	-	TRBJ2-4	CASSFTGQGINIQYF
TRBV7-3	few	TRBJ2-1	CASSPDRGCKRTSGSGITINEQFF
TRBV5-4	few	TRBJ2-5	CASSPIEGPPDF
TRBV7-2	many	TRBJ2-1	CASSFTLAGGMFEQFF
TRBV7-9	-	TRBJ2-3	CASSPPDRGKTDTQYF
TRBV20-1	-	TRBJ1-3	CSASLRNHGSTIYF
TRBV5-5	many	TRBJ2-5	CASSLSVRTGGETQYF
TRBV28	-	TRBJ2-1	CASSFPSSGRGYNEQFF
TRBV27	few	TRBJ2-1	CASSFEGFPHNEQFF
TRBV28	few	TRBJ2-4	CASSQSGTSTKNIQYF
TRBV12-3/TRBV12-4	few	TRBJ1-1	CASSFTPLTSGNTEAFF
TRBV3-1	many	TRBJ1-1	CASSLQRVTEAFF
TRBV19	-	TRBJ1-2	CASTPAGAYGYTF
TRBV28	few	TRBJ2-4	CASSSGSAAKNIQYF
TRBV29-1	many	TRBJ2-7	CSVGWTSGSVQYF
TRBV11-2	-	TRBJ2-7	CASSFGLAGSFYEQYF
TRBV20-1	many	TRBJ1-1	CSARDGDTEAFF
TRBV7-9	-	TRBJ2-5	CASSLVPPRTIWTLNTQYF
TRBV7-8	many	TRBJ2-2	CASRPQTSENTGELFF
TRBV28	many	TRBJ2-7	CASSPPPNEQYF
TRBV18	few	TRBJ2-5	CASSPPAGQETQYF
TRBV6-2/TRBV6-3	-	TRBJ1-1	CASSKWGRAATEAFF
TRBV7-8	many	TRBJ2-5	CASSLVRRRTSGQETQYF
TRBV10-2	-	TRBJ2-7	CASLPAREDEQYF
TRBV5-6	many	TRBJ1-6	CASSLVDRERAPLHF
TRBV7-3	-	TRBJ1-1	CASSSSSGGEAFF
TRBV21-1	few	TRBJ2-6	CASSKATGVPSSGANVLTF
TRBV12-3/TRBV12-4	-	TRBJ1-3	CASTEINGNTIYF
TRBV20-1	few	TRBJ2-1	CSAGLGASGHEQFF
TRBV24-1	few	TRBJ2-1	CATSNPGAIENEQFF
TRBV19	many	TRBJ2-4	CASSPGTGGRDIQYF
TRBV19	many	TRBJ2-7	CASSARDTRRDEQYF
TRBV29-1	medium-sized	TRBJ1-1	CSVDSGWGMNTEAFF
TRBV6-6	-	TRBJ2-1	CASSYHVSGTGPPNEQFF
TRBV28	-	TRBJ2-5	CASRSPGGGKETQYF
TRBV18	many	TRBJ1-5	CASSPPGPNQPQHF
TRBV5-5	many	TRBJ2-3	CASSLGGTEDTQYF
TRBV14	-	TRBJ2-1	CASSRGFREIEFF